The clone carrying this TCR beta chain was counted between two and nine times. The data stem from a study of molecular identifiers for immune sequencing clone quantification. Germline values: CDR1 PRHDT, CDR2 FYEKMQ (reference sequence). Deletions cut 3 bases from V and 2 bases from J, with 10 bases between. The CDR3 is 14 amino acids. In TCRdb, the PCR reads were re-called with MiXCR into one record per CDR3 protein. The sample includes over 50,000 distinct CDR3 sequences, about a third of them seen just once. Input material: naive CD8+ T cells from blood, with Jurkat cell RNA spiked in. Subset in this sample: FACS-sorted CD8+CD4-CCR7+CD45RA+ naive T cells. This receptor was identified in a human donor in good health. Some libraries in this study had Jurkat cell RNA spiked in. The gene calls are TRBV13 and TRBJ2-5; D gene uncertain. The chain's CDR3 is CASSFRQGQETQYF. CDR3 nucleotides: TGTGCCAGCAGCTTCAGACAAGGACAAGAGACCCAGTACTTC.